The TCR beta chain described here comes from a study of graft-versus-host responses after intestinal transplantation. This CDR3 is 15 amino acids long. Per germline, CDR1 MNHEY and CDR2 SMNVEV (reference sequence). With 6 bases clipped from V and 1 base from J, the junction kept 6 bases outside the gene matches. Responders that carried the CFSE label, roughly 200,000 of them, were plated with roughly 200,000 irradiated, violet-dye-labeled stimulator cells. Method: immunoSEQ multiplex PCR; TCRdb's copy keeps in-frame clones and lacks some. The repertoire holds a few thousand clones, with less than 45% as singletons.

The sample in question was alloreactive CD8+ T cells from a mixed lymphocyte reaction culture, obtained before transplantation. The subset was: CFSE-low proliferating T cells sorted from approximately 6-day pre-transplant mixed lymphocyte reaction (GvH or HvG direction). The chain links TRBV27 to TRBJ2-5; TRBD1 agrees at 9 bases. The TCR comes from a human patient who was an organ donor for intestinal transplantation. The CDR3 bases are TGTGCCAGCAGCATTAACAGGGGGCCCCAAGAGACCCAGTACTTC. Amino acids: CASSINRGPQETQYF.